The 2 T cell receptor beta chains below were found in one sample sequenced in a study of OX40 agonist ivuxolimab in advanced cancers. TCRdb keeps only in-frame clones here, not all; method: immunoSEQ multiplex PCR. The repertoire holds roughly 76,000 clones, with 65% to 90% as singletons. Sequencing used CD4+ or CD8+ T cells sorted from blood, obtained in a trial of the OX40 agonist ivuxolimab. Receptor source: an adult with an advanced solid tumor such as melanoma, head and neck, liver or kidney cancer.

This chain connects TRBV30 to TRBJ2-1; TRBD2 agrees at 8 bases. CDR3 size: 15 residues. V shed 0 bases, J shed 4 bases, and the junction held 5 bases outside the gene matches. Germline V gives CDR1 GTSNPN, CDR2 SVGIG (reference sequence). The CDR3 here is CAWSVRGGGYNEQFF. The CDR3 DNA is TGTGCCTGGAGTGTACGGGGCGGGGGGTACAATGAGCAGTTCTTC.

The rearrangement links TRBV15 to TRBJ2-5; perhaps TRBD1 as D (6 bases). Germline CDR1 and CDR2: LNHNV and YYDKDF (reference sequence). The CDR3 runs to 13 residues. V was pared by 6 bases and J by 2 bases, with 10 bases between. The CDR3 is CATRKGQQETQYF. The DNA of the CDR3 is TGTGCCACCAGAAAAGGACAGCAAGAGACCCAGTACTTC. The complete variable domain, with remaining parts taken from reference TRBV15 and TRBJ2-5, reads DAMVIQNPRYQVTQFGKPVTLSCSQTLNHNVMYWYQQKSSQAPKLLFHYYDKDFNNEADTPDNFQSRRPNTSFCFLDIRSPGLGDTAMYLCATRKGQQETQYFGPGTRLLVL.